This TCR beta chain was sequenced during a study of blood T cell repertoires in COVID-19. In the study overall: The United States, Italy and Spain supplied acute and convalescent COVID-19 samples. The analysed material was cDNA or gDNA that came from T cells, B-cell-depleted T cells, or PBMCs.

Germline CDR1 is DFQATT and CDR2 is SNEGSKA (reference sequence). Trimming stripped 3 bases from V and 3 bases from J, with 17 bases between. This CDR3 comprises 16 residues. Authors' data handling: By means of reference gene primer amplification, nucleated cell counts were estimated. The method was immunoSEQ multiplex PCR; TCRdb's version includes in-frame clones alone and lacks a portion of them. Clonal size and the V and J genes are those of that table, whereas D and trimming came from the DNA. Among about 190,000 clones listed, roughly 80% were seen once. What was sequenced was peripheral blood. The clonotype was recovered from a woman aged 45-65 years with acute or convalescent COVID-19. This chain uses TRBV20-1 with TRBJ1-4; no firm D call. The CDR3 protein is CSASPFESHANEKLFF. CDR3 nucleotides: TGCAGTGCTAGTCCCTTCGAGAGTCACGCTAATGAAAAACTGTTTTTT.